A selection of T cell receptor beta chains follows, all from one sample in a study of shared clonotypes between healthy human individuals. Libraries were prepared by immunoSEQ multiplex PCR; TCRdb keeps only in-frame clonotypes and omits some of them. In the table there are millions of clones, 85% to 95% of which are singletons. Sequences were obtained from naive CD8+ T cells from PBMCs. The receptors here all came from a man aged 18 to 35 in good health. Some clones in this sample may be carry-over from other donors' samples. CDR3s include the opening cysteine and the closing phenylalanine or tryptophan. The D gene is left open where the match is weak. Some rows have no size entry. The others give once, few or many, or a class for an expanded clone.

d_call j_call clone_size v_call cdr3_length cdr3_aa cdr3_nt
TRBD2 TRBJ2-7 NA TRBV5-1 15 CASRRGLAEAYEQYF TGCGCCAGCAGAAGGGGACTAGCGGAGGCCTACGAGCAGTACTTC
NA TRBJ2-7 NA TRBV15 15 CATSGGTDSRYEQYF TGTGCCACCAGCGGAGGTACAGACTCTCGATACGAGCAGTACTTC
TRBD1 TRBJ1-1 NA TRBV6-5 14 CASSTYRGNTEAFF TGTGCCAGCAGTACCTACAGGGGGAACACTGAAGCTTTCTTT
NA TRBJ1-5 NA TRBV12-5 13 CASQLGWNQPQHF TGTGCTAGTCAGCTGGGGTGGAATCAGCCCCAGCATTTT
NA TRBJ2-1 NA TRBV7-3 14 CASSALQQGAEQFF TGTGCCAGCAGCGCACTCCAACAGGGCGCTGAGCAGTTCTTC
NA TRBJ1-1 NA TRBV1 16 CTSSQDLVSSGTEAFF TGCACCAGCAGCCAAGATCTGGTAAGTTCGGGCACTGAAGCTTTCTTT
TRBD1 TRBJ2-7 NA TRBV2 12 CASSLTGGEQYF TGTGCCAGCAGTTTGACAGGGGGCGAGCAGTACTTC
NA TRBJ1-5 NA TRBV13 15 CASSRGGSSNQPQHF TGTGCCAGCAGCCGGGGAGGGAGTAGCAATCAGCCCCAGCATTTT
TRBD2 TRBJ2-1 NA TRBV7-2 15 CASRPGLAAYNEQFF TGTGCCAGCAGACCCGGACTAGCAGCATACAATGAGCAGTTCTTC
TRBD1 TRBJ2-1 NA TRBV9 13 CASSKNRGNEQFF TGTGCCAGCAGCAAAAACAGGGGAAATGAGCAGTTCTTC
NA TRBJ1-1 few TRBV11-2 13 CASSLEGNTEAFF TGTGCCAGCAGCTTAGAGGGGAACACTGAAGCTTTCTTT
TRBD2 TRBJ2-1 NA TRBV5-1 15 CASSLSSGTYNEQFF TGCGCCAGCAGCTTGTCTAGCGGGACCTACAATGAGCAGTTCTTC
TRBD2 TRBJ2-2 NA TRBV10-1 18 CASSERTSGRTYTGELFF TGCGCCAGCAGTGAAAGGACTAGCGGGAGGACTTACACCGGGGAGCTGTTTTTT
TRBD1 TRBJ2-7 NA TRBV27 14 CASSLRQGPWEQYF TGTGCCAGCAGTTTGAGACAGGGTCCATGGGAGCAGTACTTC
NA TRBJ2-7 NA TRBV13 14 CASSNRDRGPPWRF TGTGCCAGCAGCAACCGGGACCGAGGCCCGCCGTGGCGTTTC
NA TRBJ1-1 once TRBV7-5 14 CARSPRDKIGEAFF TGTGCCAGAAGCCCCCGGGACAAAATTGGAGAAGCTTTCTTT
NA TRBJ2-7 NA TRBV7-8 14 CASSYILAGVEQYF TGTGCCAGCAGCTACATACTGGCAGGCGTTGAGCAGTACTTC
TRBD2 TRBJ2-1 NA TRBV27 17 CASSTPRDSGRGNEQFF TGTGCCAGCAGCACCCCCAGGGATAGCGGGAGGGGTAATGAGCAGTTCTTC
TRBD2 TRBJ2-7 NA TRBV9 15 CASSGETSGSSEQYF TGTGCCAGCAGCGGAGAGACTAGCGGGAGTTCCGAGCAGTACTTC
TRBD2 TRBJ2-3 NA TRBV7-3 17 CASSKGLAGGWTDTQYF TGTGCCAGCAGCAAGGGGCTAGCGGGAGGGTGGACAGATACGCAGTATTTT
NA TRBJ1-1 NA TRBV27 15 CASSFLRGSHTEAFF TGTGCCAGCAGTTTCTTAAGGGGATCCCACACTGAAGCTTTCTTT
NA TRBJ2-7 NA TRBV27 14 CASSLTGAAYEQYF TGTGCCAGCAGTTTAACGGGGGCGGCCTACGAGCAGTACTTC
TRBD1 TRBJ1-6 NA TRBV5-6 15 CASSGGQKTNSPLHF TGTGCCAGCAGCGGGGGACAGAAGACTAATTCACCCCTCCACTTT
TRBD2 TRBJ2-3 NA TRBV18 19 CASSPPLNEREGHEDTQYF TGTGCCAGCTCACCCCCCTTAAATGAGCGGGAGGGCCATGAAGATACGCAGTATTTT
TRBD2 TRBJ2-5 NA TRBV7-9 12 CASSSQREAQYF TGTGCCAGCAGCTCGCAGCGGGAGGCCCAGTACTTC
NA TRBJ1-1 NA TRBV6-5 14 CASSQDRTNTEAFF TGTGCCAGCAGTCAAGACAGGACGAACACTGAAGCTTTCTTT
NA TRBJ2-7 NA TRBV14 16 CASSPHGPGPSYEQYF TGTGCCAGCAGCCCCCACGGTCCGGGACCGAGCTACGAGCAGTACTTC
NA TRBJ1-2 NA TRBV2 18 CASNSRGLLLSPNYGYTF TGTGCCAGCAACTCAAGGGGCTTACTTCTATCCCCTAACTATGGCTACACCTTC
NA TRBJ2-7 NA TRBV6-5 15 CASSPFRYLAYEQYF TGTGCCAGCAGTCCGTTTCGGTATCTGGCGTACGAGCAGTACTTC
NA TRBJ1-1 few TRBV11-2 11 CASSLTVEAFF TGTGCCAGCAGCTTAACAGTTGAAGCTTTCTTT
TRBD2 TRBJ2-7 NA TRBV19 15 CASSILAGGLGEQYF TGTGCCAGTAGTATCCTAGCGGGAGGGCTCGGCGAGCAGTACTTC
NA TRBJ2-1 NA TRBV28 18 CASSFFGVADQNYNEQFF TGTGCCAGCAGTTTTTTCGGGGTAGCTGATCAGAACTACAATGAGCAGTTCTTC
TRBD2 TRBJ2-1 once TRBV29-1 14 CSSLAGLMWNEQFF TGCAGCTCACTAGCGGGCCTTATGTGGAATGAGCAGTTCTTC
NA TRBJ2-3 once TRBV27 15 CASSLSTAPKDTQYF TGTGCCAGCAGTTTATCGACAGCACCCAAGGATACGCAGTATTTT
NA TRBJ2-1 NA TRBV27 14 CASSSWTYYNEQFF TGTGCCAGCAGTTCCTGGACCTACTACAATGAGCAGTTCTTC
TRBD1 TRBJ2-1 NA TRBV27 16 CASSSLGGAGVDEQFF TGTGCCAGCAGTTCTCTAGGGGGCGCTGGAGTCGATGAGCAGTTCTTC
TRBD1 TRBJ1-2 NA TRBV15 17 CATSGWGQGANLYGYTF TGTGCCACCAGCGGCTGGGGACAGGGGGCCAACCTCTATGGCTACACCTTC
NA TRBJ1-4 NA TRBV11-2 15 CASSLSLSDNEKLFF TGTGCCAGCAGCTTATCGTTGTCAGACAATGAAAAACTGTTTTTT
NA TRBJ2-3 NA TRBV6-6 14 CASSYVGFTDTQYF TGTGCCAGCAGTTATGTGGGTTTCACAGATACGCAGTATTTT
NA TRBJ2-2 NA TRBV29-1 11 CSVEGTGELFF TGCAGCGTTGAGGGGACCGGGGAGCTGTTTTTT